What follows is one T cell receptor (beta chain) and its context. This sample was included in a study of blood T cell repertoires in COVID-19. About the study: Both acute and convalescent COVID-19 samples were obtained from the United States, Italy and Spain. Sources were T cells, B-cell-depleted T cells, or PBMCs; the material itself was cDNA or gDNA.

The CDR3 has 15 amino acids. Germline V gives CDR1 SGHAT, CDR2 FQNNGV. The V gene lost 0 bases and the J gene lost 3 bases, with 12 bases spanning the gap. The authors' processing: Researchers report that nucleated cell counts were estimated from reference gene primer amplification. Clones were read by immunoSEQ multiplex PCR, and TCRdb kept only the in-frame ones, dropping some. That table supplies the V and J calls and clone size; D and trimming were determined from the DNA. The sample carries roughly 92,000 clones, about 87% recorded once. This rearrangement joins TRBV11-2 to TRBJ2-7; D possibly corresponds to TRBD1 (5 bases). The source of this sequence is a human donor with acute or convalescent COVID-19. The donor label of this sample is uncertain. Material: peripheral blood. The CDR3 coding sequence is TGTGCCAGCAGCTTAGATCTTTCCAGGGTCTACGAGCAGTACTTC. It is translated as CASSLDLSRVYEQYF. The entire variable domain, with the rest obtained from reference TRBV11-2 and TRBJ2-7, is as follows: EAGVAQSPRYKIIEKRQSVAFWCNPISGHATLYWYQQILGQGPKLLIQFQNNGVVDDSQLPKDRFSAERLKGVDSTLKIQPAKLEDSAVYLCASSLDLSRVYEQYFGPGTRLTVT.